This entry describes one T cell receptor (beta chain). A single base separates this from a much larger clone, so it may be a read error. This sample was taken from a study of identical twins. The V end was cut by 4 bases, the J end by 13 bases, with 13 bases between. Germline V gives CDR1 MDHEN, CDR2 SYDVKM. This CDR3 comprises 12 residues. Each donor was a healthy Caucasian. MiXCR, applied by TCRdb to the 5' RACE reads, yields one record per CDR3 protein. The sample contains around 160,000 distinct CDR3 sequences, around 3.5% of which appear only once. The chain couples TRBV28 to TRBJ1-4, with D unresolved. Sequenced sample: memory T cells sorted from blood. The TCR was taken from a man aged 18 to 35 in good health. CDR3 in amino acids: CASSSTSLRLFF. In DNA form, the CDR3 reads TGTGCCAGCAGTTCAACCTCATTAAGACTGTTTTTT. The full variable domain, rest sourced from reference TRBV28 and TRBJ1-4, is DVKVTQSSRYLVKRTGEKVFLECVQDMDHENMFWYRQDPGLGLRLIYFSYDVKMKEKGDIPEGYSVSREKKERFSLILESASTNQTSMYLCASSSTSLRLFFGSGTQLSVL.